This T cell receptor beta chain was sequenced during a study of blood T cell repertoires in COVID-19. Some clones are missing from TCRdb's copy, which holds only in-frame ones; the method was immunoSEQ multiplex PCR. The profile shows roughly 170,000 clones, around 87% of them singletons. The V gene lost 7 bases and the J gene lost 6 bases, with 15 bases spanning the gap. There are 13 residues in the CDR3. The chain joins TRBV12-3 or TRBV12-4 to TRBJ1-2; the D gene is possibly TRBD1 (5 bases). The TCR sequence derives from a woman aged 18-29 years who had recovered from COVID-19. What was sequenced was peripheral blood. CDR3 in DNA: TGTGCCAGCACCCCATCTCGGGGGAATGGCTACACCTTC. Translated: CASTPSRGNGYTF.